These 29 T cell receptor beta chains share one sample of origin, sequenced in a study of T cell changes during pregnancy in multiple sclerosis (dated by TCRdb to about 2019). Library preparation employed the immunoSEQ multiplex PCR assay. TCRdb's version of the immuneACCESS table is confined to in-frame rearrangements and falls short of the full clone set. An unresolved V gene accounts for under half of the shortfall where checked; the remainder is of unknown origin. This sample holds approximately 130,000 clones; about 94% were observed only once. The ten top clones hold 6.2% of the sample. The input for sequencing was peripheral blood, taken before pregnancy. Receptors originate from a female donor with multiple sclerosis, enrolled in a pregnancy study.

The sample holds a few counts of this clone. The chain is built from TRBV9 and TRBJ1-1, with D maybe TRBD1 (6 bases). In germline, CDR1 is SGDLS, CDR2 YYNGEE. With 5 bases removed from V and 1 base from J, the gap between germline ends came to 9 bases. This CDR3 has 13 amino acids. The CDR3 reads CASSLTGNTEAFF. CDR3 DNA sequence: TGTGCCAGCAGTTTGACAGGGAACACTGAAGCTTTCTTT.

The chain recombines TRBV29-1 with TRBJ1-1, with TRBD1 as a possible D gene (5 bases). Deletions cut 6 bases from V and 0 bases from J, with 11 bases between. Per germline, CDR1 SQVTM and CDR2 ANQGSEA. The CDR3 loop spans 13 amino acids. As DNA, the CDR3 is TGCAGCGTCAATACCAGGGTGAACACTGAAGCTTTCTTT. It translates to CSVNTRVNTEAFF. The full variable domain, in which reference TRBV29-1 and TRBJ1-1 provide the parts outside the CDR3, is SAVISQKPSRDICQRGTSLTIQCQVDSQVTMMFWYRQQPGQSLTLIATANQGSEATYESGFVIDKFPISRPNLTFSTLTVSNMSPEDSSIYLCSVNTRVNTEAFFGQGTRLTVV.

A single count supports this clone. The CDR3 loop is CASSFTDRWNDNEQFF. The CDR3 coding sequence is TGTGCCAGCAGCTTTACAGACAGGTGGAATGACAATGAGCAGTTCTTC. The chain couples TRBV7-9 to TRBJ2-1, with D perhaps matching TRBD1 (6 bases). Germline CDR1 and CDR2: SEHNR and FQNEAQ (reference sequence). The CDR3 is made up of 16 amino acids. V lost 3 bases and J lost 5, with 17 bases in between.

On this clone itself: Because it lacks the conserved phenylalanine or tryptophan at the end, this CDR3 is likely a read error. The DNA is left out, because the CDR3 cannot be placed on it with certainty; the CDR3 is given as TCRdb lists it. The chain links TRBV30 to TRBJ1-4. Inclusive of both ends, the CDR3 amounts to 10 amino acids. The germline CDR1 and CDR2 sequences are GTSNPN and SVGIG (reference sequence). The CDR3 reads CAWRAGGAVV.

A single count supports this clone. This sequence joins TRBV7-6 and TRBJ2-1, with 7 bases lining up with TRBD2. CDR1 SGHVS and CDR2 FNYEAQ come from the germline V gene. The CDR3 has 17 amino acids. The V gene end was trimmed by 1 base and the J gene end by 7 bases; junction bases not matched to a gene: 13. The CDR3 reads CASSLVLAGTKRNEQFF. CDR3 coding DNA: TGTGCCAGCAGCTTAGTTCTGGCCGGGACTAAGAGGAATGAGCAGTTCTTC.

The chain carries TRBV15 and TRBJ1-1; D unclear. The CDR3 has 17 amino acids. Germline lookup yields CDR1 LNHNV and CDR2 YYDKDF (reference sequence). V gave up 0 bases and J gave up 3 bases, with 17 bases separating them. The CDR3 nucleotides are TGTGCCACCAGCAGAGATCCTTGGCAGGTCGTGGACACTGAAGCTTTCTTT. This encodes CATSRDPWQVVDTEAFF. Full variable domain (rest looked up from reference TRBV15 and TRBJ1-1): DAMVIQNPRYQVTQFGKPVTLSCSQTLNHNVMYWYQQKSSQAPKLLFHYYDKDFNNEADTPDNFQSRRPNTSFCFLDIRSPGLGDTAMYLCATSRDPWQVVDTEAFFGQGTRLTVV.

J is TRBJ1-1 and V is TRBV9; D is perhaps TRBD1 (5 bases). V was shortened by 0 bases and J by 3 bases, with 15 bases between the two germline ends. Germline V CDR1 and CDR2: SGDLS, YYNGEE. CDR3 length: 16 amino acids. The chain's CDR3 is CASSVESRRGDTEAFF. The CDR3 region has the DNA TGTGCCAGCAGCGTAGAATCGCGGCGGGGGGACACTGAAGCTTTCTTT.

The gene calls are TRBV11-2 and TRBJ1-2, with D unclear. This CDR3 spans 15 amino acids. Germline CDR1 SGHAT, CDR2 FQNNGV. Trimming left V 1 base short and J 8 bases short, with 17 bases between. The CDR3 protein is CASSLAYGRSGGYTF. Written as DNA, the CDR3 is TGTGCCAGCAGCTTAGCCTACGGCCGGAGCGGGGGCTACACCTTC.

V gene TRBV7-2 combines with J gene TRBJ2-2; TRBD2 matches 12 bases. Germline CDR1 reads SGHTA; CDR2 reads FQGNSA. This CDR3 is built from 17 residues. Unmatched junction bases numbered 7, after V lost 8 bases and J lost 0 bases. This CDR3 is CASGTSGRSANTGELFF. CDR3 sequence (DNA): TGTGCCAGCGGAACTAGCGGGAGGTCCGCGAACACCGGGGAGCTGTTTTTT.

The rearrangement joins TRBV5-1 to TRBJ2-2; D remains unclear. The CDR3 runs 14 residues. V was pared by 3 bases and J by 2 bases, with 8 bases between. Germline V lookup: CDR1 SGHRS, CDR2 YFSETQ. The CDR3: CASSSLQNTGELFF. In DNA, the CDR3 is TGCGCCAGCAGCTCCTTACAAAACACCGGGGAGCTGTTTTTT.

The table lists this clone with a few counts. The chain links TRBV10-3 to TRBJ1-1; 7 bases are a match to TRBD1. CDR1 and CDR2 from the germline V gene are ENHRY and SYGVKD. The CDR3 runs 13 residues. Trimming took 4 bases from V and 3 from J; bases not matched to a gene: 2. CDR3 residues: CAISGQGYTEAFF. CDR3 sequence (DNA): TGTGCCATCAGTGGACAGGGTTACACTGAAGCTTTCTTT.

The V call is TRBV4-2, the J call TRBJ1-1; D is uncertain. The germline V and J ends were trimmed by 0 bases and 5 bases, with 13 bases remaining between them. Germline-derived CDR1 and CDR2 are LGHNA and YNFKEQ. This CDR3 region has 15 residues. The CDR3 DNA reads TGTGCCAGCAGCCAAGATCCAACAGCTTCTACTGAAGCTTTCTTT. This encodes CASSQDPTASTEAFF.

CDR3 coding DNA: TGTGCCAGCAGTTACAAGGACAGGGGAAGTTCACCCCTCCACTTT. This codes for CASSYKDRGSSPLHF. V usage is TRBV6-6 and J usage is TRBJ1-6, with 9 bases matching TRBD1. The CDR3 is 15 amino acids. Looked up from germline, CDR1 is MNHNY and CDR2 is SVGAGI (reference sequence). The J segment lost 9 bases and the V segment lost 2 bases, leaving 5 bases of the junction unmatched.

The chain recombines TRBV2 with TRBJ1-4; 8 nucleotides line up with TRBD1. Germline-derived CDR1 and CDR2 are SNHLY and FYNNEI. This CDR3 contains 13 residues. The ends lost 5 bases at V and 8 bases at J; junction bases unmatched: 4. CDR3 nucleotides: TGTGCCAGCAGTAAGAACAGGGGGGAAAAACTGTTTTTT. It encodes CASSKNRGEKLFF.

V usage is TRBV18 and J usage is TRBJ2-3; 12 positions agree with TRBD1. V dropped 3 bases and J dropped 2; count of bases not matched to a gene: 3. The CDR3 is made up of 16 amino acids. Germline-derived CDR1 and CDR2 are KGHSH and LQKENI. CDR3 in amino acids: CASSPGTGGITDTQYF. The CDR3, as DNA: TGTGCCAGCTCACCGGGGACAGGGGGCATCACAGATACGCAGTATTTT.

This clone showed up just once. The rearrangement links TRBV5-5 to TRBJ1-4, with 9 nucleotides matching TRBD1. The germline gives CDR1 SGHKS, CDR2 YYEKEE (reference sequence). The CDR3 covers 15 residues. V trimming: 5 bases; J trimming: 7 bases; junction bases outside the gene matches: 9. The CDR3 reads CASSSPQGAFEKLFF. The DNA of the CDR3 is TGTGCCAGCAGTTCCCCACAGGGGGCCTTTGAAAAACTGTTTTTT. Full variable domain (rest looked up from reference TRBV5-5 and TRBJ1-4): DAGVTQSPTHLIKTRGQQVTLRCSPISGHKSVSWYQQVLGQGPQFIFQYYEKEERGRGNFPDRFSARQFPNYSSELNVNALLLGDSALYLCASSSPQGAFEKLFFGSGTQLSVL.

The V and J genes are TRBV25-1 and TRBJ2-7; 7 bases fit TRBD2. The V segment lost 8 bases and the J segment 3 bases; nucleotides outside the gene matches: 7. The germline V gene encodes CDR1 MGHDK and CDR2 SYGVNS. CDR3 size: 13 residues. CDR3 bases: TGTGCCAGCTCGTACCGCGGGGGCTACGAGCAGTACTTC. It translates to CASSYRGGYEQYF.

V gene TRBV28 combines with J gene TRBJ2-7, with TRBD2 identical over 11 bases. The CDR3 consists of 19 residues. Germline CDR1 reads MDHEN; CDR2 reads SYDVKM. The V and J ends lost 6 bases and 5 bases, in that order; junction bases with no gene match: 21. This chain's CDR3 is CASSIVASGRNRIGDEQYF. The DNA of the CDR3 is TGTGCCAGCAGCATAGTTGCTAGCGGGAGGAATAGAATAGGAGACGAGCAGTACTTC.

This clone has a single count. V gene TRBV30 combines with J gene TRBJ2-1; D unclear. This CDR3 comprises 13 residues. Germline V lookup: CDR1 GTSNPN, CDR2 SVGIG (reference sequence). The V end was cut by 2 bases, the J end by 2 bases, with 7 bases between. CDR3 DNA: TGTGCCTGGAGTACCCAGACCTACAATGAGCAGTTCTTC. Translated: CAWSTQTYNEQFF.

The chain employs TRBV30 and TRBJ1-4; 7 bases are shared with TRBD1. The germline CDR1 and CDR2 sequences are GTSNPN and SVGIG (reference sequence). Trimming at V came to 7 bases and at J to 8 bases, leaving 10 bases not matched to a gene. The CDR3 contains 13 residues. CDR3 DNA sequence: TGTGCCTCAGACAGGGCAGGAAGGGAAAAACTGTTTTTT. It codes for CASDRAGREKLFF.

The genes are TRBV5-6 and TRBJ2-3; 12 positions match TRBD2. CDR1 is SGHDT and CDR2 is YYEEEE in the germline V gene. Losses at the gene ends were 4 bases for V and 3 bases for J; bases not matched to a gene: 12. This CDR3 has 18 residues. The CDR3 nucleotides are TGTGCCAGCAGCAAGCTAGCGGGAGGGCTCCAGGCGACAGATACGCAGTATTTT. This encodes CASSKLAGGLQATDTQYF.

The chain is built from TRBV5-6 and TRBJ2-5; 11 nucleotides match TRBD2. The germline gives CDR1 SGHDT, CDR2 YYEEEE. J lost 2 bases, V lost 0 bases, and 9 bases had no gene match. This CDR3 region has 18 residues. CDR3 nucleotide sequence: TGTGCCAGCAGCTTGGTTGACCTAGCGGGAGGTATTCAAGAGACCCAGTACTTC. Translation: CASSLVDLAGGIQETQYF.

The chain recombines TRBV15 with TRBJ1-2; a possible D gene is TRBD1 (6 bases). CDR1 and CDR2 from the germline V gene are LNHNV and YYDKDF (reference sequence). V lost 0 bases and J 0 bases, leaving 11 bases between the germline ends. The CDR3 covers 16 residues. As DNA, the CDR3 is TGTGCCACCAGCAGAGAGGGAACAGGGTCTAACTATGGCTACACCTTC. Protein sequence: CATSREGTGSNYGYTF.

This clone came up once. V usage is TRBV5-1 and J usage is TRBJ2-3, with TRBD2 matching over 12 bases. The CDR3 spans 19 residues. V lost 4 bases to trimming and J lost 0 bases; unmatched junction nucleotides: 12. Germline values: CDR1 SGHRS, CDR2 YFSETQ. The CDR3 DNA is TGCGCCAGCAGCCAGGTGACTAGCGGGGGCACCGCTAGCACAGATACGCAGTATTTT. Protein product: CASSQVTSGGTASTDTQYF. The whole variable domain, filled in from reference TRBV5-1 and TRBJ2-3, reads KAGVTQTPRYLIKTRGQQVTLSCSPISGHRSVSWYQQTPGQGLQFLFEYFSETQRNKGNFPGRFSGRQFSNSRSEMNVSTLELGDSALYLCASSQVTSGGTASTDTQYFGPGTRLTVL.

The rearrangement uses TRBV5-6 and TRBJ2-2, with TRBD2 matching 8 bases. This CDR3 has 16 amino acids. J gave up 6 bases and V 4 bases, and 11 bases lay outside the gene matches. Germline V lookup: CDR1 SGHDT, CDR2 YYEEEE. The CDR3 nucleotides are TGTGCCAGCAGCGGCGAAGCGGGAGACCCCCCCGGGGAGCTGTTTTTT. Translating it yields CASSGEAGDPPGELFF.

The chain employs TRBV27 and TRBJ1-1; D is ambiguous. Trimming left V 1 base short and J 1 base short, with 10 bases between. This CDR3 spans 15 amino acids. From germline, CDR1 is MNHEY and CDR2 SMNVEV (reference sequence). CDR3 sequence: CASSLYHGGNTEAFF. In DNA form, the CDR3 reads TGTGCCAGCAGTTTATACCACGGAGGGAACACTGAAGCTTTCTTT.

The gene calls are TRBV18 and TRBJ1-1; possible D gene TRBD1, 5 bases. The CDR3 covers 13 residues. CDR1 and CDR2 (germline): KGHSH, LQKENI. Trimming pared 4 bases from V and 1 base from J, leaving 7 bases between. The CDR3 here is CASSQTGNTEAFF. The DNA of the CDR3 is TGTGCCAGCTCACAAACAGGGAACACTGAAGCTTTCTTT.

This clone has just one count. The CDR3 coding sequence is TGTGCCAGCACCTTGGAGAGTTGGGAGACCCAGTACTTC. This encodes CASTLESWETQYF. This chain connects TRBV28 to TRBJ2-5; D is uncertain. The germline V gene has CDR1 MDHEN and CDR2 SYDVKM. The CDR3 loop spans 13 amino acids. Deletions cut 7 bases from V and 5 bases from J, with 14 bases between.

The V gene is TRBV6-6, the J gene TRBJ2-1, with D hard to call. The CDR3 spans 13 residues. Trimming pared 2 bases from V and 8 bases from J, leaving 10 bases between. Germline assignment: CDR1 MNHNY and CDR2 SVGAGI (reference sequence). The CDR3 region is CASSYGPLDEQFF. The CDR3 region has the DNA TGTGCCAGCAGTTACGGTCCCCTAGATGAGCAGTTCTTC.